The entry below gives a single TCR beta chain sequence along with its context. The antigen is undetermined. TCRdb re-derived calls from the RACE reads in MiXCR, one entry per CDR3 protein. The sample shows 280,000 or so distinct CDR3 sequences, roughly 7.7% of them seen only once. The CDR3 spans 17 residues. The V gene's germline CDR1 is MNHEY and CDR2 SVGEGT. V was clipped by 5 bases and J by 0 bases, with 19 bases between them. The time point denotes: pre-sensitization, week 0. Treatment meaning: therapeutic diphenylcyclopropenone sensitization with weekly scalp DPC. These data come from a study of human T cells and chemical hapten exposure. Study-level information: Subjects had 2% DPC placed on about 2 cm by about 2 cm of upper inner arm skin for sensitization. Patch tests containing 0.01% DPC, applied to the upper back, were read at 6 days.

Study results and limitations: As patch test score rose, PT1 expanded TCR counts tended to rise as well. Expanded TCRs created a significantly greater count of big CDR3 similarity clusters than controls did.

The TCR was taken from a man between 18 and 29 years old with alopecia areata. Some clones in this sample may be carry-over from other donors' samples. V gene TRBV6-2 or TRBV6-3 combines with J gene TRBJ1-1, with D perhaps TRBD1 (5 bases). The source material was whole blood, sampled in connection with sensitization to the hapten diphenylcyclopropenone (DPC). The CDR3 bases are TGTGCCAGCAGTAAAACCCAGGGAAGAACCATGAACACTGAAGCTTTCTTT. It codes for CASSKTQGRTMNTEAFF.